A single sample is the source of the 9 T cell receptor beta chains below, sequenced in a study of beta chain features in type 1 diabetes. Study-level points and caveats: Moderately but significantly shorter TCRB CDR3s were found in Type 1 diabetes patients in all four CD4+ subsets.

These TCRs are of unknown antigen specificity. The isolated RNA, all of it, was reverse transcribed, so expressed TCRB transcripts were what got sequenced. Only in-frame clones appear in the TCRdb table, and some are missing; sequencing was by immunoSEQ multiplex PCR. Altogether some 290,000 clones are present, 20% to 25% being singletons, with the ten largest covering 0.012%. Sequencing was performed on naive CD4+ T cells from blood. These receptors were taken from a woman under 40 with type 1 diabetes.

This clone was detected only a few times. The chain carries TRBV5-6 and TRBJ2-2; a weak D match, TRBD1 (5 bases). The CDR3 loop spans 15 amino acids. Germline V lookup: CDR1 SGHDT, CDR2 YYEEEE. V lost 2 bases, J lost 3 bases, and 11 bases lay in between. The CDR3 here is CASSFRRVDTGELFF. CDR3 nucleotides: TGTGCCAGCAGCTTCCGCAGGGTGGACACCGGGGAGCTGTTTTTT.

This clone appeared a few times. CDR3 coding DNA: TGTGCCTGGAGTGGACAGTTGGGAGGGGCTTTCTTT. Translating it yields CAWSGQLGGAFF. The chain is built from TRBV30 and TRBJ1-1; D is possibly TRBD1 (5 bases). V was cut by 1 base and J by 11 bases, with 14 bases left in between. This CDR3 is built from 12 residues. Per germline, CDR1 GTSNPN and CDR2 SVGIG (reference sequence). The full variable domain, completed using reference TRBV30 and TRBJ1-1, is SQTIHQWPATLVQPVGSPLSLECTVEGTSNPNLYWYRQAAGRGLQLLFYSVGIGQISSEVPQNLSASRPQDRQFILSSKKLLLSDSGFYLCAWSGQLGGAFFGQGTRLTVV.

This chain joins TRBV30 and TRBJ1-2; D is unresolved. V shed 0 bases and J shed 6 bases, with 5 bases lying between them. Germline CDR1 is GTSNPN and CDR2 is SVGIG (reference sequence). CDR3 length equals 11 residues. CDR3 region: CAWSVINGYTF. CDR3 DNA: TGTGCCTGGAGTGTAATCAATGGCTACACCTTC. The complete variable domain, with remaining parts taken from reference TRBV30 and TRBJ1-2, reads SQTIHQWPATLVQPVGSPLSLECTVEGTSNPNLYWYRQAAGRGLQLLFYSVGIGQISSEVPQNLSASRPQDRQFILSSKKLLLSDSGFYLCAWSVINGYTFGSGTRLTVV.

This clone occurred a few times. The V call is TRBV11-2, the J call TRBJ2-5, with 8 bases fitting TRBD2. With the DNA end fitting TRBJ2-7 better, the J assignment may be wrong. Germline assignment: CDR1 SGHAT and CDR2 FQNNGV. The CDR3 is 15 residues long. CDR3 in DNA: TGTGCCAGCAGCTTAGAGGCACTAGCGGACTACGAGCAGTACTTC. Its protein is CASSLEALADYEQYF.

The chain has TRBV6-5 and TRBJ1-1; 7 nucleotides match TRBD1. Germline assignment: CDR1 MNHEY and CDR2 SVGAGI. The CDR3 loop spans 14 amino acids. J lost 7 bases, V lost 7 bases, and 12 bases had no gene match. The DNA for the CDR3 is TGTGCCAGCATGAGGAACCGGGACAGAGGTGAAGCTTTCTTT. Encoded protein: CASMRNRDRGEAFF.

The chain employs TRBV5-1 and TRBJ1-2; D is perhaps TRBD1 (5 bases). Germline assignment: CDR1 SGHRS and CDR2 YFSETQ. V lost 0 bases and J lost 0, with 12 bases in between. This CDR3 has 16 residues. The CDR3 DNA follows: TGCGCCAGCAGCTTGGAGGCAGGGAGGACTAACTATGGCTACACCTTC. This sequence encodes CASSLEAGRTNYGYTF.

This clone has a handful of counts. The chain couples TRBV2 to TRBJ2-7, with D uncertain. V was shortened by 2 bases and J by 1 base, with 9 bases between the two germline ends. Germline values: CDR1 SNHLY, CDR2 FYNNEI. The CDR3 runs to 14 residues. The CDR3 sequence is CASSEMAVSYEQYF. As DNA, the CDR3 is TGTGCCAGCAGTGAAATGGCAGTTTCCTACGAGCAGTACTTC.

V gene TRBV4-1 combines with J gene TRBJ2-3; 8 nucleotides align to TRBD2. This CDR3 is built from 18 residues. V gave up 3 bases and J gave up 0 bases; unmatched junction bases: 11. Germline V gene lookup returns CDR1 MGHRA and CDR2 YSYEKL. This CDR3 reads CASSHPARSGRSTDTQYF. The CDR3 DNA sequence: TGCGCCAGCAGCCATCCTGCCCGGAGCGGGAGAAGCACAGATACGCAGTATTTT.

The chain has TRBV19 and TRBJ1-2; 10 bases map to TRBD1. V lost 3 bases to trimming and J lost 7 bases; unmatched junction nucleotides: 11. The CDR3 has 16 amino acids. From germline, CDR1 is LNHDA and CDR2 SQIVND (reference sequence). CDR3 residues: CASSIRQGARFPGYTF. CDR3 nucleotide sequence: TGTGCCAGTAGTATCAGACAGGGGGCGAGGTTCCCTGGCTACACCTTC.